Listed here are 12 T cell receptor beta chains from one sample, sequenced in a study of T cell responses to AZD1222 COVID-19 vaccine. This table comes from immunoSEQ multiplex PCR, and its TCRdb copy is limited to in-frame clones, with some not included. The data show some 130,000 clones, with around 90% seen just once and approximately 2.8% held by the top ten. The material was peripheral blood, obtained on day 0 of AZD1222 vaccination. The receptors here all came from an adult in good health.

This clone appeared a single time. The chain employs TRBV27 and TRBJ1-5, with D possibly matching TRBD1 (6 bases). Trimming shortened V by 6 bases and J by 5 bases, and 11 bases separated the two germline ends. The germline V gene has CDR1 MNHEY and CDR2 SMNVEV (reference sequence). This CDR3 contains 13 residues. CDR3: CASRYNRDQPQHF. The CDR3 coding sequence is TGTGCCAGCAGATACAACAGGGATCAGCCCCAGCATTTT.

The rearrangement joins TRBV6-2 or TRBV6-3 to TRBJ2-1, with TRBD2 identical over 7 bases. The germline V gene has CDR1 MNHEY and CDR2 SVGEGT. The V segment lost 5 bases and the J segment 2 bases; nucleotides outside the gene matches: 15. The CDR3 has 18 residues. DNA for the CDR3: TGTGCCAGCAGTCACCCGCTTGGGGCGGGAGATGCCTACAATGAGCAGTTCTTC. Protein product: CASSHPLGAGDAYNEQFF.

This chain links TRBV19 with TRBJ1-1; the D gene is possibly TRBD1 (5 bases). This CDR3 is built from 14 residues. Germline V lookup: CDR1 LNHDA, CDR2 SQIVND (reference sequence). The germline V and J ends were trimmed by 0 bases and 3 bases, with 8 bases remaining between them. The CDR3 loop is CASSIDAGDTEAFF. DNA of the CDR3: TGTGCCAGTAGTATAGATGCGGGGGACACTGAAGCTTTCTTT.

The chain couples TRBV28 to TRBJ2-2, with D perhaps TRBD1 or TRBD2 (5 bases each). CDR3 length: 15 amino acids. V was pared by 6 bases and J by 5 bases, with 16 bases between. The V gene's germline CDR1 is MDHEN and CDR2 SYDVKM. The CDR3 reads CASSLAGASTGELFF. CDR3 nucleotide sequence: TGTGCCAGCAGCCTAGCCGGGGCCAGTACCGGGGAGCTGTTTTTT. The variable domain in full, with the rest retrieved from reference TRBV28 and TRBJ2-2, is DVKVTQSSRYLVKRTGEKVFLECVQDMDHENMFWYRQDPGLGLRLIYFSYDVKMKEKGDIPEGYSVSREKKERFSLILESASTNQTSMYLCASSLAGASTGELFFGEGSRLTVL.

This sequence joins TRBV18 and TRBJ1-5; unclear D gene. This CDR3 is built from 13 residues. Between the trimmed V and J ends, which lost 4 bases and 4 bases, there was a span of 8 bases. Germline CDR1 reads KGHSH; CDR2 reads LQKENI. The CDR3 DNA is TGTGCCAGCTCACTTGATGAAAATCAGCCCCAGCATTTT. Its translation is CASSLDENQPQHF.

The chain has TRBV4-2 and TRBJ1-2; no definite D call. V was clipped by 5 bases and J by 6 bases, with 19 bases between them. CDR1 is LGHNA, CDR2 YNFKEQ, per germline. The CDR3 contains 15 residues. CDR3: CASSYSLTAPDGYTF. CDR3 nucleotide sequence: TGTGCCAGCAGCTATTCGCTGACGGCTCCGGATGGCTACACCTTC.

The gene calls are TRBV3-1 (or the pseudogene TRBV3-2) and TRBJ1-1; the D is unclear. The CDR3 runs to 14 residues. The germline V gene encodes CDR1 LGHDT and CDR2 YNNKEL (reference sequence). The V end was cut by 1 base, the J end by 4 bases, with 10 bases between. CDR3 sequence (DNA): TGTGCCAGCAGCCAAGCGGACTCGTCCACTGAAGCTTTCTTT. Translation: CASSQADSSTEAFF.

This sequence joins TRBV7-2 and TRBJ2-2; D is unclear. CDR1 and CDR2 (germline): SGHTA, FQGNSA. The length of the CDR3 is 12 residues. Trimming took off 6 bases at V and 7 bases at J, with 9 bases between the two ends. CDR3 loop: CASSSNGGELFF. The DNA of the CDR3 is TGTGCCAGCAGTTCGAATGGCGGGGAGCTGTTTTTT.

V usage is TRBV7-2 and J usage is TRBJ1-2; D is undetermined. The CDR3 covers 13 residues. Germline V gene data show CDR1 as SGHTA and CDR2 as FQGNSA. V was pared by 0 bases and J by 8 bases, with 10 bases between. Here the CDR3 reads CASSLARLPGYTF. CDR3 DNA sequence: TGTGCCAGCAGCTTAGCCCGGCTTCCCGGCTACACCTTC.

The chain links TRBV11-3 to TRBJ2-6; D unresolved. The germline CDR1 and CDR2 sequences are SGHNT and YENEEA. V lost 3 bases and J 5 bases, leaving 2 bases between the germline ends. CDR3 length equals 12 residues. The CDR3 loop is CASSLRANVLTF. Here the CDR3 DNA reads TGTGCCAGCAGCTTGAGGGCCAACGTCCTGACTTTC.

The CDR3 DNA is TGTGCCAGCAGCTACCTGACCGGGGATACAGATACGCAGTATTTT. This codes for CASSYLTGDTDTQYF. The chain couples TRBV7-2 to TRBJ2-3; possibly TRBD2 for D (5 bases). The germline CDR1 and CDR2 sequences are SGHTA and FQGNSA. The CDR3 runs 15 residues. With 4 bases removed from V and 3 bases from J, the gap between germline ends came to 14 bases.

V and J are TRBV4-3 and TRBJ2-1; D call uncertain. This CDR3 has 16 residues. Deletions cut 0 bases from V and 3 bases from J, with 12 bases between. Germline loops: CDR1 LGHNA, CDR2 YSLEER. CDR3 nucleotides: TGCGCCAGCAGCCAAGATGAAAGAGGATTCTACAATGAGCAGTTCTTC. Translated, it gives CASSQDERGFYNEQFF.